The 4 T cell receptor beta chains presented below share a single source sample, sequenced in a study of identical twins. MiXCR, run by TCRdb on the 5' RACE reads, gives a single entry per CDR3 protein. The table records approximately 890,000 distinct CDR3 sequences, around 12% of them present only once. The same sample was also studied in work on yellow fever vaccine responses in identical twins.

The specimen was PBMCs. The receptors were sampled from a woman aged 18-29 years in good health.

This clonotype was seen ten or more times. V is TRBV6-1 and J is TRBJ2-1, with 12 bases matching TRBD1. CDR1 MNHNS and CDR2 SASEGT come from the germline V gene. V lost 11 bases, J lost 8 bases, and 7 bases stayed unmatched. This CDR3 spans 13 amino acids. The CDR3 protein is CAAGGQGAHEQFF. The CDR3 DNA reads as TGTGCCGCTGGGGGACAGGGGGCCCATGAGCAGTTCTTC.

J is TRBJ1-1 and V is TRBV4-1; possible D gene TRBD1, 5 bases. The CDR3 is 18 residues long. Germline V gene lookup returns CDR1 MGHRA and CDR2 YSYEKL. Trimming took 0 bases from V and 5 from J, leaving 22 bases between them. The CDR3 spells CASSQDSGYRRGKTEAFF. The CDR3 DNA reads as TGCGCCAGCAGCCAAGATTCGGGTTACAGGAGGGGTAAGACTGAAGCTTTCTTT.

This clonotype showed up just a few times. The chain combines TRBV6-1 with TRBJ2-1; no reliable D call. Trimming removed 7 bases at V and 5 bases at J, with 9 bases between. This CDR3 is 12 amino acids long. Per germline, CDR1 MNHNS and CDR2 SASEGT. The CDR3: CASKALHNEQFF. The CDR3 DNA is TGTGCCAGCAAGGCACTGCACAATGAGCAGTTCTTC.

V usage is TRBV10-3 and J usage is TRBJ2-1, with 7 bases that match TRBD2. Losses at the gene ends were 9 bases for V and 4 bases for J; bases not matched to a gene: 15. This CDR3 has 16 residues. The germline V gene has CDR1 ENHRY and CDR2 SYGVKD. This CDR3 is CAITGGPSGSYNEQFF. Here the CDR3 DNA reads TGTGCCATAACGGGTGGGCCTAGCGGCTCTTACAATGAGCAGTTCTTC.